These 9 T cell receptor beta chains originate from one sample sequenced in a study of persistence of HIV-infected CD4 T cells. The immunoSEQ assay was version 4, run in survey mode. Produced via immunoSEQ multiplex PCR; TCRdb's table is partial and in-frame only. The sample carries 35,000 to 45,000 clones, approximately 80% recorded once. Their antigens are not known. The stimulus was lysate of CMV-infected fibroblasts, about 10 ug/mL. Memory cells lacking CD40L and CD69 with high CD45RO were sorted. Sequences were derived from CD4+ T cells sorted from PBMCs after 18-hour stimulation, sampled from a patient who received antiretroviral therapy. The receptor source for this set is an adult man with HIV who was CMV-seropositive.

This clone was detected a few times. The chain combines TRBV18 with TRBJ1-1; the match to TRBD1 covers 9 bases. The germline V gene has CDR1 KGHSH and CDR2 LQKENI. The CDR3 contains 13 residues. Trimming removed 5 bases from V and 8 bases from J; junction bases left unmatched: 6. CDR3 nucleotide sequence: TGTGCCAGCTCAGTCGGGACAGGGTCAGAAGCTTTCTTT. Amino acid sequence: CASSVGTGSEAFF.

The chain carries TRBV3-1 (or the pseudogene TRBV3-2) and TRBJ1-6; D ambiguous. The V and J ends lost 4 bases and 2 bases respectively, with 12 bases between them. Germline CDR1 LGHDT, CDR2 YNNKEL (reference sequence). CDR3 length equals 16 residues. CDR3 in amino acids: CASSPTRVTYNSPLHF. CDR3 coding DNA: TGTGCCAGCAGCCCGACACGGGTCACCTATAATTCACCCCTCCACTTT.

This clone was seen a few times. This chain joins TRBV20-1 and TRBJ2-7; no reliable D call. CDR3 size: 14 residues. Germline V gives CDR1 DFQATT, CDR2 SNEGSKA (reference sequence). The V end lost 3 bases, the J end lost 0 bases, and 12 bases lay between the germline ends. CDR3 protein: CSASNSVHSYEQYF. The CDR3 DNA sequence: TGCAGTGCTAGTAACAGCGTCCACTCCTACGAGCAGTACTTC.

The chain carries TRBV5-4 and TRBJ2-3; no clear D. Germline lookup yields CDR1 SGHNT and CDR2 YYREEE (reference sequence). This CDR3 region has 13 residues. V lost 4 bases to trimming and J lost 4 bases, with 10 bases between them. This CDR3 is CASSLGEADTQYF. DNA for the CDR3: TGTGCCAGCAGCCTGGGTGAGGCAGATACGCAGTATTTT.

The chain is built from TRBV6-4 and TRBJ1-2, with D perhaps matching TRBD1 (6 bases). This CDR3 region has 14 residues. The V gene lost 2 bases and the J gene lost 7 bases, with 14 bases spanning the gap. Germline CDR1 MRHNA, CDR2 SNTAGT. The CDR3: CASSDHSQGGGYTF. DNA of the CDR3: TGTGCCAGCAGTGACCATTCACAGGGCGGTGGCTACACCTTC.

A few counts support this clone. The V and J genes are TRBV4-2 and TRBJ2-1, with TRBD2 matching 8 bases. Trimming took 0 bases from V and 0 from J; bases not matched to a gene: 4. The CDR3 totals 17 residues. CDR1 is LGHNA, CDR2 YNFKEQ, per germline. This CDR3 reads CASSQDIRGGSYNEQFF. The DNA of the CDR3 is TGTGCCAGCAGCCAAGATATTCGGGGGGGCTCCTACAATGAGCAGTTCTTC.

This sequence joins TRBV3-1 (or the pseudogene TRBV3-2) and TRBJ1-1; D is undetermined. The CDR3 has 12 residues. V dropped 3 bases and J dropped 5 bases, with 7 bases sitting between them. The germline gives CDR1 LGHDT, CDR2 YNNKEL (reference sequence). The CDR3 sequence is CASSQRRTEAFF. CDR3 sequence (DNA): TGTGCCAGCAGCCAGCGGAGAACTGAAGCTTTCTTT.

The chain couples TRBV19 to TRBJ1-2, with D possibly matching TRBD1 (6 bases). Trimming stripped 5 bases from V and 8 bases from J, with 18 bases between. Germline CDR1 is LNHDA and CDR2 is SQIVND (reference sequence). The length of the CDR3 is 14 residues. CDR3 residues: CASSPTTGSGGYTF. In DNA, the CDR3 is TGTGCCAGTAGTCCGACCACAGGGAGTGGCGGCTACACCTTC.

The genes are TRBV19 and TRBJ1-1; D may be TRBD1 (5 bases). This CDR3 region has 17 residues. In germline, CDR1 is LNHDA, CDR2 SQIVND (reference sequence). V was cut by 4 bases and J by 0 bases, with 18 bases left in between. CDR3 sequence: CASSTERRGVMNTEAFF. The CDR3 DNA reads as TGTGCCAGTAGTACCGAGCGCAGAGGGGTTATGAACACTGAAGCTTTCTTT. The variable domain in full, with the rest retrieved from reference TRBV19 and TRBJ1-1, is DGGITQSPKYLFRKEGQNVTLSCEQNLNHDAMYWYRQDPGQGLRLIYYSQIVNDFQKGDIAEGYSVSREKKESFPLTVTSAQKNPTAFYLCASSTERRGVMNTEAFFGQGTRLTVV.